A selection of T cell receptor beta chains follows, all from one sample in a study of OX40 agonist ivuxolimab in advanced cancers. TCRdb keeps only in-frame clones here, not all; method: immunoSEQ multiplex PCR. The table has roughly 60,000 clones, 85% seen once. The source material was CD4+ or CD8+ T cells sorted from blood, sampled in a trial of the OX40 agonist ivuxolimab. The origin of the receptors is an adult with an advanced solid tumor such as melanoma, head and neck, liver or kidney cancer. The CDR3 runs from the conserved cysteine through the conserved F or W. A D gene is named only where the DNA matches it firmly. A row's size may be missing; if present it is once, few, many or a size class.

d_call,clone_size,j_call,v_call,cdr3_aa,cdr3_nt
NA,NA,TRBJ2-3,TRBV11-3,CASSLGRSTDTQYF,TGTGCCAGCAGCTTAGGCAGGAGCACAGATACGCAGTATTTT
NA,NA,TRBJ2-7,TRBV28,CASSPAARGTYEQYF,TGTGCCAGCAGTCCAGCAGCTCGGGGCACCTACGAGCAGTACTTC
NA,NA,TRBJ2-2,TRBV5-1,CASSLEPDRTTGELFF,TGCGCCAGCAGCTTGGAACCGGACCGTACTACCGGGGAGCTGTTTTTT
TRBD2,NA,TRBJ2-7,TRBV6-6,CASRPSGGSYEQYF,TGTGCCAGCAGACCAAGCGGGGGCTCCTACGAGCAGTACTTC
NA,NA,TRBJ2-5,TRBV18,CASSPPRAGETQYF,TGTGCCAGCTCACCACCGAGGGCCGGGGAGACCCAGTACTTC
NA,NA,TRBJ2-7,TRBV2,CASSEHSATYTEQYF,TGTGCCAGCAGTGAACACTCCGCTACTTACACGGAGCAGTACTTC
NA,NA,TRBJ1-1,TRBV29-1,CSVDPPGIF,TGCAGCGTCGACCCTCCGGGGATCTTC
NA,NA,TRBJ2-2,TRBV7-8,CASSFHGELFF,TGTGCCAGCAGCTTCCACGGGGAGCTGTTTTTT
TRBD2,NA,TRBJ2-7,TRBV18,CASSPRLAGGYEQYF,TGTGCCAGCTCACCAAGGCTAGCGGGAGGGTACGAGCAGTACTTC
NA,once,TRBJ1-3,TRBV9,CASSVAGDGEFSGNTIYF,TGTGCCAGCAGCGTCGCGGGTGACGGTGAATTCTCTGGAAACACCATATATTTT
TRBD2,NA,TRBJ2-3,TRBV4-1,CASSTRSTSGGTDTQYF,TGCGCCAGCAGCACCCGCTCGACTAGCGGCGGCACAGATACGCAGTATTTT
NA,NA,TRBJ2-1,TRBV27,CASSLYRFRSGNEQFF,TGTGCCAGCAGTTTATACAGGTTTCGGTCTGGGAATGAGCAGTTCTTC
NA,NA,TRBJ1-5,TRBV6-1,CASSAPAAGSNQPQHF,TGTGCCAGCAGTGCACCGGCCGCCGGGAGCAATCAGCCCCAGCATTTT
TRBD1,NA,TRBJ2-7,TRBV4-1,CASKAQGVANEQYF,TGCGCCAGCAAAGCACAGGGGGTAGCCAACGAGCAGTACTTC
NA,NA,TRBJ1-2,TRBV7-9,CASSSGALGYTF,TGTGCCAGCAGCTCTGGGGCGTTAGGCTACACCTTC
NA,NA,TRBJ1-1,TRBV19,CASSTSGNTEAFF,TGTGCCAGTAGTACCTCCGGGAACACTGAAGCTTTCTTT
TRBD1,NA,TRBJ1-1,TRBV15,CATSRDRGQVGFANTEAFF,TGTGCCACCAGCAGAGATCGGGGACAGGTCGGGTTTGCGAACACTGAAGCTTTCTTT
NA,few,TRBJ1-3,TRBV6-1,CASSEQGIYGNTIYF,TGTGCCAGCAGTGAACAGGGGATTTATGGAAACACCATATATTTT
NA,NA,TRBJ1-4,TRBV6-5,CASTSPTDVNEKLFF,TGTGCCAGCACCTCCCCGACAGACGTTAATGAAAAACTGTTTTTT
TRBD2,NA,TRBJ2-1,TRBV9,CASSSGVGTSGRAWSLEQFF,TGTGCCAGCAGCTCCGGGGTCGGGACTAGCGGGAGGGCCTGGTCGCTTGAGCAGTTCTTC
NA,once,TRBJ2-7,TRBV28,CASSLISSRAYEQYF,TGTGCCAGCAGTTTAATTAGCTCGAGGGCCTACGAGCAGTACTTC
NA,NA,TRBJ2-7,TRBV6-6,CASSWGRPSSYEQYF,TGTGCCAGCAGTTGGGGACGCCCGAGCTCCTACGAGCAGTACTTC
TRBD2,NA,TRBJ2-7,TRBV15,CATSEGLAGGPYEQYF,TGTGCCACCAGCGAGGGACTAGCGGGGGGTCCCTACGAGCAGTACTTC
TRBD2,NA,TRBJ2-1,TRBV14,CASSQVSGHNNEQFF,TGTGCCAGCAGCCAAGTTAGCGGGCATAACAATGAGCAGTTCTTC
NA,NA,TRBJ2-7,TRBV5-5,CASRFVGGSYEQYF,TGTGCCAGCCGTTTCGTTGGTGGGTCCTACGAGCAGTACTTC
NA,NA,TRBJ2-5,TRBV2,CASSVQETQYF,TGTGCCAGCAGTGTTCAAGAGACCCAGTACTTC
NA,NA,TRBJ2-5,TRBV5-4,CASSSPREAAETQYF,TGTGCCAGCAGCTCCCCGAGAGAGGCGGCAGAGACCCAGTACTTC
TRBD1,NA,TRBJ1-4,TRBV11-2,CASRRGLRDEKLFF,TGTGCCAGCAGGAGGGGGCTTCGAGATGAAAAACTGTTTTTT
TRBD2,NA,TRBJ2-3,TRBV6-1,CASREPLAGGATSTDTQYF,TGTGCCAGCAGGGAACCACTAGCGGGAGGGGCTACTAGCACAGATACGCAGTATTTT
NA,NA,TRBJ1-4,TRBV7-9,CASSLVEGLGEKLFF,TGTGCCAGCAGCTTAGTGGAGGGGTTGGGTGAAAAACTGTTTTTT
NA,NA,TRBJ1-2,TRBV14,CASSLRTGSRYGYTF,TGTGCCAGCAGCCTAAGAACAGGGTCACGCTATGGCTACACCTTC
NA,NA,TRBJ1-2,TRBV19,CASSIDTGNYGYTF,TGTGCCAGTAGTATCGATACAGGGAACTATGGCTACACCTTC
NA,NA,TRBJ2-2,TRBV2,CASSEDRNTGELFF,TGTGCCAGCAGTGAGGACAGGAACACCGGGGAGCTGTTTTTT
TRBD1,NA,TRBJ2-7,TRBV5-1,CASSPGQGQGEQYF,TGCGCCAGCAGCCCGGGACAGGGGCAGGGTGAGCAGTACTTC
TRBD1,once,TRBJ2-7,TRBV29-1,CSVARDSPPKEQYF,TGCAGCGTCGCACGGGACAGCCCCCCTAAAGAGCAGTACTTC
NA,NA,TRBJ1-3,TRBV6-5,CASSYDGGFGNTIYF,TGTGCCAGCAGTTATGACGGAGGCTTTGGAAACACCATATATTTT
NA,NA,TRBJ2-7,TRBV11-2,CASSLSTVSSYEQYF,TGTGCCAGCAGCTTATCGACAGTCAGCTCCTACGAGCAGTACTTC
NA,NA,TRBJ2-7,TRBV2,CASSNQGGEQYF,TGTGCCAGCAGCAACCAGGGTGGCGAGCAGTACTTC
TRBD1,NA,TRBJ2-1,TRBV28,CASSTGGAGSYNEQFF,TGTGCCAGCTCGACAGGGGGCGCAGGGTCCTACAATGAGCAGTTCTTC
NA,NA,TRBJ1-1,TRBV28,CASSSGTTKWAEAFF,TGTGCCAGCAGTTCCGGGACAACAAAGTGGGCTGAAGCTTTCTTT
TRBD1,NA,TRBJ2-7,TRBV28,CASSPGQSYEQYF,TGTGCCAGCAGTCCGGGACAGTCCTACGAGCAGTACTTC
TRBD1,NA,TRBJ1-4,TRBV29-1,CSVVDRGNEKLFF,TGCAGCGTTGTGGACAGGGGGAATGAAAAACTGTTTTTT
NA,NA,TRBJ2-7,TRBV7-6,CASSHKGAWASYEQYF,TGTGCCAGCAGCCACAAGGGCGCGTGGGCCTCCTACGAGCAGTACTTC
TRBD1,NA,TRBJ2-2,TRBV25-1,CASSELGRDREEELFF,TGTGCCAGCAGTGAATTAGGTAGGGACAGAGAGGAGGAGCTGTTTTTT
NA,NA,TRBJ2-5,TRBV18,CASSPQAGEETQYF,TGTGCCAGCTCACCACAGGCAGGGGAAGAGACCCAGTACTTC
NA,NA,TRBJ1-4,TRBV28,CASSLKGDEKLFF,TGTGCCAGCAGTTTGAAAGGGGACGAAAAACTGTTTTTT
NA,NA,TRBJ2-2,TRBV15,CATSRDVKFGELFF,TGTGCCACCAGCAGAGATGTGAAGTTCGGGGAGCTGTTTTTT
NA,NA,TRBJ1-1,TRBV27,CASSLSGGNTEAFF,TGTGCCAGCAGTTTATCAGGAGGGAACACTGAAGCTTTCTTT
NA,few,TRBJ1-5,TRBV28,CASSPAQGRQPQHF,TGTGCCAGCAGCCCGGCCCAGGGACGCCAGCCCCAGCATTTT
TRBD1,NA,TRBJ1-6,TRBV27,CASSRTGSWTSYNSPLHF,TGTGCCAGCAGTCGGACAGGGAGTTGGACTTCCTATAATTCACCCCTCCACTTT
NA,few,TRBJ1-1,TRBV9,CASSVVTANTEAFF,TGTGCCAGCAGCGTCGTGACAGCAAACACTGAAGCTTTCTTT
TRBD1,NA,TRBJ2-7,TRBV10-3,CAISPGQGVSEQYF,TGTGCCATCAGCCCGGGACAGGGGGTGAGCGAGCAGTACTTC
NA,NA,TRBJ2-7,TRBV7-2,CASSSLVPLEAYEQYF,TGTGCCAGCAGCTCCCTCGTTCCACTTGAGGCCTACGAGCAGTACTTC